The next 29 T cell receptor beta chains were all read from a single sample in a study of shared clonotypes between healthy human individuals. Sequencing was performed with immunoSEQ multiplex PCR; in TCRdb, only in-frame clones are kept and a portion is missing. The sample shows around 990,000 clones, 77% of them seen only once. Sequences were obtained from memory CD4+ T cells from PBMCs. Subset: CD45RA-negative fraction. The receptors were sampled from a man between 18 and 35 years old in good health. Some clones in this sample may be carry-over from other donors' samples.

The chain links TRBV18 to TRBJ1-2, with a tentative D call TRBD1 (5 bases). This CDR3 is built from 15 residues. Germline-derived CDR1 and CDR2 are KGHSH and LQKENI. Trimming removed 2 bases at V and 5 bases at J, with 15 bases between. CDR3 in DNA: TGTGCCAGCTCACCAGGGATGGGGCAGGGATATGGCTACACCTTC. Translated, it gives CASSPGMGQGYGYTF.

The chain combines TRBV2 with TRBJ2-5; TRBD1 matches at 8 bases. The CDR3 contains 15 residues. V lost 5 bases and J lost 4; bases outside the gene matches: 9. From germline, CDR1 is SNHLY and CDR2 FYNNEI. CDR3 sequence reads: CASSPRGQSAETQYF. The CDR3 DNA reads TGTGCCAGCAGTCCCAGGGGGCAATCGGCAGAGACCCAGTACTTC.

The rearrangement joins TRBV2 to TRBJ2-5, with a weak D call TRBD1 (6 bases). There are 13 residues in the CDR3. With 7 bases removed from V and 2 bases from J, the gap between germline ends came to 11 bases. The germline V gene encodes CDR1 SNHLY and CDR2 FYNNEI. The CDR3 region has the DNA TGTGCCAGCAAAACAGGGCGACAAGAGACCCAGTACTTC. This gives the protein CASKTGRQETQYF.

The chain links TRBV7-3 to TRBJ2-3; a possible D gene is TRBD1 (5 bases). The CDR3 contains 15 residues. With 5 bases removed from V and 2 bases from J, the gap between germline ends came to 14 bases. Germline CDR1 is SGHTA and CDR2 is FQGTGA. CDR3 residues: CASSPRMGLTDTQYF. The CDR3 DNA reads TGTGCCAGCAGCCCACGGATGGGGCTCACAGATACGCAGTATTTT.

The chain carries TRBV9 and TRBJ2-2; 14 nucleotides align to TRBD2. The CDR3 has 16 amino acids. With 4 bases clipped from V and 6 bases from J, the junction kept 5 bases outside the gene matches. The germline gives CDR1 SGDLS, CDR2 YYNGEE. CDR3 region: CASSSRTSGRPGELFF. DNA for the CDR3: TGTGCCAGCAGCAGCCGGACTAGCGGGAGGCCCGGGGAGCTGTTTTTT.

The chain links TRBV9 to TRBJ2-3; no clear D. The CDR3 runs 14 residues. Germline CDR1 reads SGDLS; CDR2 reads YYNGEE. V lost 4 bases to trimming and J lost 2 bases, with 11 bases between them. The CDR3 here is CASSSPTVTDTQYF. The CDR3 bases are TGTGCCAGCAGCTCACCGACCGTCACAGATACGCAGTATTTT.

This clone was observed once. The chain couples TRBV6-5 to TRBJ2-1; 8 bases fit TRBD1. The CDR3 spans 13 residues. Germline CDR1 is MNHEY and CDR2 is SVGAGI. The V segment lost 2 bases and the J segment 12 bases; nucleotides outside the gene matches: 6. CDR3: CASSYKRDRRQFF. CDR3 DNA sequence: TGTGCCAGCAGTTACAAACGGGACAGGAGGCAGTTCTTC.

This clone showed up just a few times. Compared with germline, one end of the junction differs, possibly owing to a read error. V gene TRBV20-1 combines with J gene TRBJ2-7; TRBD2 matches at 12 bases. The CDR3 spans 11 residues. Per germline, CDR1 DFQATT and CDR2 SNEGSKA (reference sequence). CDR3 in DNA: TGCAGTGCTCACCTAGCGGGAGGGGACTCCTTC. Its protein product is CSAHLAGGDSF.

The chain combines TRBV2 with TRBJ1-6; 9 bases are a match to TRBD1. This CDR3 has 14 amino acids. From germline, CDR1 is SNHLY and CDR2 FYNNEI. The V and J ends lost 3 bases and 11 bases, in that order; junction bases with no gene match: 5. CDR3 sequence reads: CASSDGTGRTPLHF. The CDR3, as DNA: TGTGCCAGCAGTGACGGGACAGGGAGGACACCCCTCCACTTT.

This clone has only one observation. A far larger clone is off by one base, so a read error is likely. This chain uses TRBV30 with TRBJ2-2; 11 nucleotides match TRBD2. Germline CDR1 is GTSNPN and CDR2 is SVGIG (reference sequence). This CDR3 is 17 amino acids long. The CDR3 sequence: CDSNPTSGMVRTGELFF. CDR3 bases: TGTGACTCAAACCCGACTAGCGGGATGGTTCGCACCGGGGAGCTGTTTTTT.

This rearrangement joins TRBV7-2 to TRBJ1-5, with D perhaps matching TRBD1 (6 bases). The V and J ends lost 5 bases and 8 bases respectively, with 13 bases between them. This CDR3 region has 13 residues. CDR1 and CDR2 (germline): SGHTA, FQGNSA. This chain's CDR3 is CASSPQGIEPQHF. The CDR3 coding sequence is TGTGCCAGCAGCCCCCAGGGGATTGAGCCCCAGCATTTT.

The chain has TRBV2 and TRBJ2-5; D ambiguous. The CDR3 extends over 13 amino acids. V was shortened by 6 bases and J by 3 bases, with 11 bases between the two germline ends. Germline V gene data show CDR1 as SNHLY and CDR2 as FYNNEI. The CDR3 DNA follows: TGTGCCAGCAGACGGCAGCAAGAAGAGACCCAGTACTTC. Protein: CASRRQQEETQYF.

This rearrangement joins TRBV4-1 to TRBJ2-2; D not resolved. V gave up 0 bases and J gave up 6 bases, with 14 bases separating them. The CDR3 loop spans 16 amino acids. Looked up from germline, CDR1 is MGHRA and CDR2 is YSYEKL. This CDR3 is CASSQEARSRSGELFF. In DNA, the CDR3 is TGCGCCAGCAGCCAAGAGGCCAGGTCACGGTCCGGGGAGCTGTTTTTT.

The chain combines TRBV28 with TRBJ1-2, with 8 bases fitting TRBD1. Germline loops: CDR1 MDHEN, CDR2 SYDVKM. This CDR3 spans 14 amino acids. Trimming took 2 bases from V and 4 from J; bases not matched to a gene: 3. The chain's CDR3 is CASSLNRGSYGYTF. In DNA, the CDR3 is TGTGCCAGCAGTTTAAACAGGGGGTCCTATGGCTACACCTTC.

Concerning this clone itself: This could be a read error, since a much larger clone is one nucleotide away. This chain connects TRBV5-4 to TRBJ2-1; TRBD1 aligns across 7 bases. Looked up from germline, CDR1 is SGHNT and CDR2 is YYREEE (reference sequence). The CDR3 has 15 amino acids. V lost 4 bases, J lost 2 bases, and 6 bases stayed unmatched. The CDR3 here is CASSPGTAPYNEQFF. As DNA, the CDR3 is TGTGCCAGCAGCCCCGGGACAGCCCCCTACAATGAGCAGTTCTTC. The full variable domain, rest sourced from reference TRBV5-4 and TRBJ2-1, is ETGVTQSPTHLIKTRGQQVTLRCSSQSGHNTVSWYQQALGQGPQFIFQYYREEENGRGNFPPRFSGLQFPNYSSELNVNALELDDSALYLCASSPGTAPYNEQFFGPGTRLTVL.

In regard to this clone: This clone may be a read error of a much larger clone one base away. Other DNA sequences in the same sample also yield this CDR3. J is TRBJ2-5 and V is TRBV2; D not certain. The CDR3 sequence is 11 residues long. With 5 bases removed from V and 1 base from J, the gap between germline ends came to 2 bases. Germline CDR1 SNHLY, CDR2 FYNNEI. CDR3 sequence reads: CASSSQETQYF. The DNA of the CDR3 is TGTGCCAGCAGTTCCCAAGAGACCCAGTACTTC.

This chain connects TRBV19 to TRBJ1-5; maybe TRBD1 (6 bases). The V and J ends lost 3 bases and 3 bases respectively, with 15 bases between them. The CDR3 extends over 16 amino acids. In germline, CDR1 is LNHDA, CDR2 SQIVND (reference sequence). The DNA for the CDR3 is TGTGCCAGTAGTATGGTAGAGGGGGGGCCCAATCAGCCCCAGCATTTT. This gives the protein CASSMVEGGPNQPQHF.

The rearrangement uses TRBV6-5 and TRBJ2-3, with D uncertain. Germline values: CDR1 MNHEY, CDR2 SVGAGI. The CDR3 has 13 amino acids. V was trimmed by 6 bases and J by 11 bases, leaving 18 bases between them. The CDR3 loop reads CASRRSQSARQYF. Written as DNA, the CDR3 is TGTGCCAGCAGACGGTCTCAGTCAGCTAGGCAGTATTTT.

The rearrangement links TRBV19 to TRBJ2-7, with TRBD2 matching over 10 bases. Germline loops: CDR1 LNHDA, CDR2 SQIVND (reference sequence). The CDR3 spans 14 residues. Unmatched junction bases numbered 1, after V lost 2 bases and J lost 3 bases. CDR3 bases: TGTGCCAGTAGTATAAGACTAGCGGGCTACGAGCAGTACTTC. Protein: CASSIRLAGYEQYF.

To note about this clone: A far larger clone is one nucleotide away, so this likely arose from a read error. This sequence joins TRBV28 and TRBJ1-5; maybe TRBD1 (5 bases). V lost 2 bases and J lost 5, with 13 bases in between. CDR1 is MDHEN, CDR2 SYDVKM, per germline. The CDR3 contains 15 residues. For the CDR3, the DNA is TGTGCCAGCAGTTTAGGCGTCGTGGGGGATCAGCCCCAGCATTTT. Its protein is CASSLGVVGDQPQHF.

The rearrangement uses TRBV5-1 and TRBJ2-2; D is possibly TRBD1 (6 bases). CDR1 is SGHRS, CDR2 YFSETQ, per germline. Between the trimmed V and J ends, which lost 4 bases and 1 base, there was a span of 11 bases. CDR3 length: 15 residues. The DNA of the CDR3 is TGCGCCAGCAGCCTACAGGGCTTGAACACCGGGGAGCTGTTTTTT. This codes for CASSLQGLNTGELFF.

The chain links TRBV28 to TRBJ1-5; TRBD1 matches at 11 bases. The CDR3 runs 15 residues. CDR1 and CDR2 (germline): MDHEN, SYDVKM. The J segment lost 11 bases and the V segment lost 5 bases, leaving 11 bases of the junction unmatched. The CDR3 region is CASSLSGQGASAQHF. DNA for the CDR3: TGTGCCAGCAGTCTCAGTGGACAGGGGGCTTCGGCCCAGCATTTT.

The chain joins TRBV9 to TRBJ2-1, with 16 positions matching TRBD2. This CDR3 has 21 amino acids. V trimming: 4 bases; J trimming: 0 bases; junction bases outside the gene matches: 13. Germline assignment: CDR1 SGDLS and CDR2 YYNGEE. CDR3 region: CASSPYKGLAGGISSYNEQFF. As DNA, the CDR3 is TGTGCCAGCAGCCCATACAAGGGACTAGCGGGAGGGATTAGCTCCTACAATGAGCAGTTCTTC.

This CDR3 is CASSPGLHSYEQYF. The CDR3 nucleotides are TGTGCCAGCAGTCCGGGACTCCACTCCTACGAGCAGTACTTC. V and J are TRBV6-5 and TRBJ2-7; a possible D gene is TRBD2 (6 bases). The CDR3 covers 14 residues. CDR1 MNHEY and CDR2 SVGAGI come from the germline V gene. V was cut by 5 bases and J by 0 bases, with 11 bases left in between.

Points on this clone: Other DNA sequences in this specimen translate into the identical CDR3. The chain combines TRBV7-3 with TRBJ2-2; 9 bases are shared with TRBD1. Germline CDR1 SGHTA, CDR2 FQGTGA. The CDR3 extends over 15 amino acids. V shed 4 bases and J 2 bases; nucleotides not matched to a gene: 2. The CDR3 DNA reads as TGTGCCAGCAGCTCGGGACAGGGAAACACCGGGGAGCTGTTTTTT. Encoded protein: CASSSGQGNTGELFF.

The J gene is TRBJ1-2, the V gene TRBV14, with 9 bases that match TRBD1. This CDR3 comprises 14 residues. Germline trimming cut 1 base from V and 7 bases from J; bases unmatched to any gene: 4. CDR1 is SGHDN and CDR2 is FVKESK in the germline V gene. The CDR3 region is CASSQATGGSGYTF. In nucleotides, the CDR3 is TGTGCCAGCAGCCAAGCTACAGGGGGCAGTGGCTACACCTTC.

The gene calls are TRBV11-3 and TRBJ2-3, with 10 bases lining up with TRBD2. Germline CDR1 and CDR2: SGHNT and YENEEA. The CDR3 is made up of 16 amino acids. Unmatched junction bases numbered 12, after V lost 5 bases and J lost 7 bases. CDR3 nucleotide sequence: TGTGCCAGCAGCAAAGGACTAGCGGCTGAGGTGCATACGCAGTATTTT. Its translation: CASSKGLAAEVHTQYF. Combining the CDR3 with reference TRBV11-3 and TRBJ2-3 gives the whole variable domain EAGVVQSPRYKIIEKKQPVAFWCNPISGHNTLYWYLQNLGQGPELLIRYENEEAVDDSQLPKDRFSAERLKGVDSTLKIQPAELGDSAVYLCASSKGLAAEVHTQYFGPGTRLTVL.

The chain has TRBV19 and TRBJ1-1; TRBD1 is a possible D gene (5 bases). The CDR3 has 14 amino acids. V was shortened by 1 base and J by 7 bases, with 13 bases between the two germline ends. Germline V gives CDR1 LNHDA, CDR2 SQIVND (reference sequence). The CDR3 DNA reads TGTGCCAGTAGTATAGGGGCCGGGCAGGGTGAAGCTTTCTTT. This encodes CASSIGAGQGEAFF. Full variable domain (missing parts from reference TRBV19 and TRBJ1-1): DGGITQSPKYLFRKEGQNVTLSCEQNLNHDAMYWYRQDPGQGLRLIYYSQIVNDFQKGDIAEGYSVSREKKESFPLTVTSAQKNPTAFYLCASSIGAGQGEAFFGQGTRLTVV.

V is TRBV5-4 and J is TRBJ2-7, with 8 bases matching TRBD2. V lost 7 bases to trimming and J lost 5 bases; unmatched junction nucleotides: 5. Germline loops: CDR1 SGHNT, CDR2 YYREEE (reference sequence). This CDR3 is 12 amino acids long. The CDR3 protein is CASQSGSNEQYF. DNA for the CDR3: TGTGCCAGCCAGAGCGGGAGCAACGAGCAGTACTTC.